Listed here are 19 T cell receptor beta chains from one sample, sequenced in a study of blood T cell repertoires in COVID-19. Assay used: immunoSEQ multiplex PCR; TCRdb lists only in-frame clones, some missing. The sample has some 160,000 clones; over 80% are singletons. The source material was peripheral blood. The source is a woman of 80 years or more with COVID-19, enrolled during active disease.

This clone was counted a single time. The CDR3 loop reads CASQTTGANEKLFF. For the CDR3, the DNA is TGTGCCAGCCAGACGACAGGGGCTAATGAAAAACTGTTTTTT. J is TRBJ1-4 and V is TRBV18; 8 nucleotides match TRBD1. This CDR3 spans 14 amino acids. Germline V lookup: CDR1 KGHSH, CDR2 LQKENI. V shed 8 bases and J 3 bases; nucleotides not matched to a gene: 5.

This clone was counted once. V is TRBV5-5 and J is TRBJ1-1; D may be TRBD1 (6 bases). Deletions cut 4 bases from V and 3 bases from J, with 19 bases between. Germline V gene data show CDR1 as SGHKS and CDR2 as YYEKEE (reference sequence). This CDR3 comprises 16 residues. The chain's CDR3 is CASSLVPTGWDTEAFF. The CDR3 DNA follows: TGTGCCAGCAGCCTTGTCCCGACAGGATGGGACACTGAAGCTTTCTTT.

The CDR3 protein is CAGGTSGYEQYF. In DNA, the CDR3 is TGTGCCGGGGGGACTAGCGGTTACGAGCAGTACTTC. The rearrangement links TRBV2 to TRBJ2-7, with 11 bases aligning to TRBD2. Per germline, CDR1 SNHLY and CDR2 FYNNEI. The CDR3 runs 12 residues. V was clipped by 11 bases and J by 4 bases; unmatched bases: 4.

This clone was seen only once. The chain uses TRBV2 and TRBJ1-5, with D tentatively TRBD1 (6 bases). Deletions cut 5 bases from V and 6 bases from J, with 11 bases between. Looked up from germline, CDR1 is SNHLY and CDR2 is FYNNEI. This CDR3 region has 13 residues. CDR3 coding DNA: TGTGCCAGCAGTCAGGGGTCCGGTCAGCCCCAGCATTTT. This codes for CASSQGSGQPQHF.

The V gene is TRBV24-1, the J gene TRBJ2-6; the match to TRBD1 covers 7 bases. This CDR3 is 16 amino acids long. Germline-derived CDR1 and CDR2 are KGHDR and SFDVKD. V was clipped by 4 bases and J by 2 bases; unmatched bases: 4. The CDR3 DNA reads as TGTGCCACCAGTGACCCCGGGACAGCTGGGGCCAACGTCCTGACTTTC. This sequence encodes CATSDPGTAGANVLTF.

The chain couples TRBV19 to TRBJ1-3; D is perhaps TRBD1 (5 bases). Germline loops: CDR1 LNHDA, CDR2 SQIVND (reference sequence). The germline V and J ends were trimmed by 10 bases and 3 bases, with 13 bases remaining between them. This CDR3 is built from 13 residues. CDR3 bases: TGTGCCACCTTCAGCGGGGGTGGAAACACCATATATTTT. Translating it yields CATFSGGGNTIYF. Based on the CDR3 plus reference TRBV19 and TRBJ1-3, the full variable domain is DGGITQSPKYLFRKEGQNVTLSCEQNLNHDAMYWYRQDPGQGLRLIYYSQIVNDFQKGDIAEGYSVSREKKESFPLTVTSAQKNPTAFYLCATFSGGGNTIYFGEGSWLTVV.

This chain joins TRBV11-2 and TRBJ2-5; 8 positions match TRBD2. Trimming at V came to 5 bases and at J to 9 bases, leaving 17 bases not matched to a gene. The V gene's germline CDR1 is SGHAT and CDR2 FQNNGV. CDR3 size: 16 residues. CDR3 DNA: TGTGCCAGCAGCCAAGGCCCTTTAGCGGGAAGGGGGGCCCAGTACTTC. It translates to CASSQGPLAGRGAQYF. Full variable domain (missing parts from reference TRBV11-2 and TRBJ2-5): EAGVAQSPRYKIIEKRQSVAFWCNPISGHATLYWYQQILGQGPKLLIQFQNNGVVDDSQLPKDRFSAERLKGVDSTLKIQPAKLEDSAVYLCASSQGPLAGRGAQYFGPGTRLLVL.

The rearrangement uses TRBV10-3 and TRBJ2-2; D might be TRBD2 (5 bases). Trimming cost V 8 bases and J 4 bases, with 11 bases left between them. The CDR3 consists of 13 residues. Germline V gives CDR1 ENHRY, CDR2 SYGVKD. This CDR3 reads CAIAGSGTGELFF. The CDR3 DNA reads TGTGCCATCGCTGGGAGCGGCACCGGGGAGCTGTTTTTT.

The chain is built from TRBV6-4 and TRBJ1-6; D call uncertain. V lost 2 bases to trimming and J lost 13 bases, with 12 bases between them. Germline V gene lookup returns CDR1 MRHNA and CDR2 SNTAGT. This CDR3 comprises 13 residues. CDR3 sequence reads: CASSDDGGYPLHF. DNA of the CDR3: TGTGCCAGCAGTGACGACGGAGGGTACCCCCTCCACTTT.

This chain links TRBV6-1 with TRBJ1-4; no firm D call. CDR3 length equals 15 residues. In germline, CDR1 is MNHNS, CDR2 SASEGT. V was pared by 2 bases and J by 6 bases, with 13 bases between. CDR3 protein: CASSEQGGADEKLFF. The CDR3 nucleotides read TGTGCCAGCAGTGAACAAGGTGGAGCGGATGAAAAACTGTTTTTT.

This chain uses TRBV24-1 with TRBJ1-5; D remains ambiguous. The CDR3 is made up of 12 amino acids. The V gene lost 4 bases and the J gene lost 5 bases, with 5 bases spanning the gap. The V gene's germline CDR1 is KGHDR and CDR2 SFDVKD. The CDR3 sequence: CATSEEDQPQHF. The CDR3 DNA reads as TGTGCCACCAGTGAGGAGGATCAGCCCCAGCATTTT.

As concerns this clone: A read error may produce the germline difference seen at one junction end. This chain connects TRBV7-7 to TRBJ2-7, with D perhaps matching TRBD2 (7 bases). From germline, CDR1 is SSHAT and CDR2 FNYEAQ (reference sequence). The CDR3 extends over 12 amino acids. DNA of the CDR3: TGCAATGGGTGGGGGGGCCGTACTGAGCAGTACTTC. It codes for CNGWGGRTEQYF. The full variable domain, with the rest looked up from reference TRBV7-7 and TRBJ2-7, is GAGVSQSPRYKVTKRGQDVTLRCDPISSHATLYWYQQALGQGPEFLTYFNYEAQPDKSGLPSDRFSAERPEGSISTLTIQRTEQRDSAMYRCNGWGGRTEQYFGPGTRLTVT.

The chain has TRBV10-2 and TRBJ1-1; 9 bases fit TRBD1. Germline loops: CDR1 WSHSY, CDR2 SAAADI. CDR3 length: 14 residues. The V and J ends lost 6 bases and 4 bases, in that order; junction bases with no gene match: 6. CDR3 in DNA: TGCGCCAGCAGCGTACAGGGGGCCGTCACTGAAGCTTTCTTT. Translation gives CASSVQGAVTEAFF.

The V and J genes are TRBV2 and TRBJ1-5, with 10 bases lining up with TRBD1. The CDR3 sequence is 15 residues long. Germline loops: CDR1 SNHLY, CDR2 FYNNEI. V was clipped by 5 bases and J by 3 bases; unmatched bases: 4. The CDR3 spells CASSPGTGVNQPQHF. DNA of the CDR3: TGTGCCAGCAGTCCCGGGACAGGGGTCAATCAGCCCCAGCATTTT.

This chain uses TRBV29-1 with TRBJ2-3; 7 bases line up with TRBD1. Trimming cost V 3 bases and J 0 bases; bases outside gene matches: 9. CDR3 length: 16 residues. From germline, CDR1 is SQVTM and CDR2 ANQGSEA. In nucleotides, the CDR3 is TGCAGCGTTGAGGGCCACAGGGACAGAAGCACAGATACGCAGTATTTT. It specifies CSVEGHRDRSTDTQYF.

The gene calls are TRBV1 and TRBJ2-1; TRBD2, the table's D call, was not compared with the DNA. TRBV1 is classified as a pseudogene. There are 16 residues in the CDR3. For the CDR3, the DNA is TGCACCAGCAGCCAAGCACCGGGGGGGGCCCACAATGAGCAGTTCTTC. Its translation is CTSSQAPGGAHNEQFF.

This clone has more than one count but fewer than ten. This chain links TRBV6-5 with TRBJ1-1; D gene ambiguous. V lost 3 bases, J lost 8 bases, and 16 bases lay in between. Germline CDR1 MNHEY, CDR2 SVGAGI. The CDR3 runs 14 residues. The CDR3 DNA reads TGTGCCAGCAGTTATAATCGGGTAACGGGGGAAGCTTTCTTT. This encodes CASSYNRVTGEAFF.

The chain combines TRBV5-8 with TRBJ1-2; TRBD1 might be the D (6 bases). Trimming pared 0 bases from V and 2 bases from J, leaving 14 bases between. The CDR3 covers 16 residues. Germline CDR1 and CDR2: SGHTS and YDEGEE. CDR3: CASSLAGAGANYGYTF. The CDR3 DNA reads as TGTGCCAGCAGCTTGGCCGGCGCAGGGGCCAACTATGGCTACACCTTC.

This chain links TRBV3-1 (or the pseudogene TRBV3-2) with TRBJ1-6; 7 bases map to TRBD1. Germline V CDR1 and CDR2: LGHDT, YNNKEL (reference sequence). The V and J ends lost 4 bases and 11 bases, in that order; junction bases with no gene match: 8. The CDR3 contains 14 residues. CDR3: CASSLVGDSTPLHF. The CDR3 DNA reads TGTGCCAGCAGCCTGGTAGGGGACAGTACACCCCTCCACTTT.